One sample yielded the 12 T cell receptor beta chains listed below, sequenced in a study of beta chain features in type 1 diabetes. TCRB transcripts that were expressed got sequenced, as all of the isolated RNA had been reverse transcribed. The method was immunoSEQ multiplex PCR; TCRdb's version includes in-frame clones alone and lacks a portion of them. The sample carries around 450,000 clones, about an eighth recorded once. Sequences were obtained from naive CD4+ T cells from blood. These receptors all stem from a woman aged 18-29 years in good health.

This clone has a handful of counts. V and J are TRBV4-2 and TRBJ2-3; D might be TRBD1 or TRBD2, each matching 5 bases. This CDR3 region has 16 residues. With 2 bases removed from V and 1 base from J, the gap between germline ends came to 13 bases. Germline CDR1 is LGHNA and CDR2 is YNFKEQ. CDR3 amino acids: CASSQLAQGGTDTQYF. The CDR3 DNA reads TGTGCCAGCAGCCAACTAGCCCAAGGGGGCACAGATACGCAGTATTTT.

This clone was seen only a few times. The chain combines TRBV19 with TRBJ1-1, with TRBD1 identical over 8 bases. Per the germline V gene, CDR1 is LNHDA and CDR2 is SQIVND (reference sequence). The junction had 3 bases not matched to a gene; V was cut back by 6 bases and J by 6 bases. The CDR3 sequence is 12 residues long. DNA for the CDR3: TGTGCCAGTAGCAACAGGGGGGCTGAAGCTTTCTTT. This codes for CASSNRGAEAFF. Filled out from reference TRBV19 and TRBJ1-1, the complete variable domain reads DGGITQSPKYLFRKEGQNVTLSCEQNLNHDAMYWYRQDPGQGLRLIYYSQIVNDFQKGDIAEGYSVSREKKESFPLTVTSAQKNPTAFYLCASSNRGAEAFFGQGTRLTVV.

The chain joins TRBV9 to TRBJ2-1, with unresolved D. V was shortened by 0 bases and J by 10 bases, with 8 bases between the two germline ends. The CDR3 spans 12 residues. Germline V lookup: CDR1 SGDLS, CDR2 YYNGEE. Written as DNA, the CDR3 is TGTGCCAGCAGCGTAGAGGCCGGGGAGCAGTTCTTC. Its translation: CASSVEAGEQFF.

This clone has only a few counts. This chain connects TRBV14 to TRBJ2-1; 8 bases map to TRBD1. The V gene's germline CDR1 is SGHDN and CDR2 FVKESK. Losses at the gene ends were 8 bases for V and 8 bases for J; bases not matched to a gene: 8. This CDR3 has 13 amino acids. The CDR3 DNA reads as TGTGCCAGCGCCCGGGGACAGGTCGATGAGCAGTTCTTC. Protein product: CASARGQVDEQFF.

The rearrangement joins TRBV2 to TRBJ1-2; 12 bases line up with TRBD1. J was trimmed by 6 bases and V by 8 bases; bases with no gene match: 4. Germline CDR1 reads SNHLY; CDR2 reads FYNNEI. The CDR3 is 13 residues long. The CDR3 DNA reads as TGTGCCAGCCGGGGACAGGGGGCAAATGGCTACACCTTC. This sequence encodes CASRGQGANGYTF.

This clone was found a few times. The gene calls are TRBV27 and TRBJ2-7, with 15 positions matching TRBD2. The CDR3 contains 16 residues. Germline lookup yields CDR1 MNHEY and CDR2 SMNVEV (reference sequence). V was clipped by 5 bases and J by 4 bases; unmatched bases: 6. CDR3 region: CASSPQGLAGGYEQYF. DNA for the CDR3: TGTGCCAGCAGTCCCCAGGGACTAGCGGGAGGATACGAGCAGTACTTC.

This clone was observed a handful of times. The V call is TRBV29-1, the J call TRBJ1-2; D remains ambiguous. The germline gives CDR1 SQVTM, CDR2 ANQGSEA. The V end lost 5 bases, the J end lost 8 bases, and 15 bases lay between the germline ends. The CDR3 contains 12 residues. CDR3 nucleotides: TGCAGCGTTCTCCCCCCCGGGCGAGGCTACACCTTC. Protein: CSVLPPGRGYTF. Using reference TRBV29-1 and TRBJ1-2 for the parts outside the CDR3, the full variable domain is SAVISQKPSRDICQRGTSLTIQCQVDSQVTMMFWYRQQPGQSLTLIATANQGSEATYESGFVIDKFPISRPNLTFSTLTVSNMSPEDSSIYLCSVLPPGRGYTFGSGTRLTVV.

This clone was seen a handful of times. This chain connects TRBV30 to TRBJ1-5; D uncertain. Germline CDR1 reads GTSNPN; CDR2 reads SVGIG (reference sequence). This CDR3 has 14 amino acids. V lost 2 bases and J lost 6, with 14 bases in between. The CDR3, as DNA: TGTGCCTGGAGTACGTTTGCTGTCCGTCAGCCCCAGCATTTT. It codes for CAWSTFAVRQPQHF.

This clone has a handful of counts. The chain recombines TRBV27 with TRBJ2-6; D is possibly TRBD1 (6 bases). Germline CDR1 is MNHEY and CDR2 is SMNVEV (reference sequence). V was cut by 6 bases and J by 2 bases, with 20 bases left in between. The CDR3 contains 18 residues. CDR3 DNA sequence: TGTGCCAGCAGGGGCCAGACAGGTTTCAATACTGGGGCCAACGTCCTGACTTTC. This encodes CASRGQTGFNTGANVLTF.

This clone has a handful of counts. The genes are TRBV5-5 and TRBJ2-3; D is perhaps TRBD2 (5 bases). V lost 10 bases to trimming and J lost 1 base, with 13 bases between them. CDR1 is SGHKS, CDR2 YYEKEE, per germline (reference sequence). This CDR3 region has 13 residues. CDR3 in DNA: TGTGCCTGGACCGGGAAGGGCACAGATACGCAGTATTTT. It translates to CAWTGKGTDTQYF. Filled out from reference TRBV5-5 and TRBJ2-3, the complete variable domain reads DAGVTQSPTHLIKTRGQQVTLRCSPISGHKSVSWYQQVLGQGPQFIFQYYEKEERGRGNFPDRFSARQFPNYSSELNVNALLLGDSALYLCAWTGKGTDTQYFGPGTRLTVL.

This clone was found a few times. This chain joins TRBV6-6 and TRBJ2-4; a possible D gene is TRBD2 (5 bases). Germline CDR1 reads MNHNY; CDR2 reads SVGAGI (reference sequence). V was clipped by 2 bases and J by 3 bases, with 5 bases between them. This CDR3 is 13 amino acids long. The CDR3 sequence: CASSYGGKNIQYF. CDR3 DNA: TGTGCCAGCAGTTACGGAGGCAAAAACATTCAGTACTTC.

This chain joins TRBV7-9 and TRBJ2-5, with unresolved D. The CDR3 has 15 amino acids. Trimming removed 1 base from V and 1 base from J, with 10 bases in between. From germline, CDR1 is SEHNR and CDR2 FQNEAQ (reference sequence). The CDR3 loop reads CASSLVLLIQETQYF. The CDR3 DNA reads TGTGCCAGCAGCTTAGTGCTGCTTATCCAAGAGACCCAGTACTTC.